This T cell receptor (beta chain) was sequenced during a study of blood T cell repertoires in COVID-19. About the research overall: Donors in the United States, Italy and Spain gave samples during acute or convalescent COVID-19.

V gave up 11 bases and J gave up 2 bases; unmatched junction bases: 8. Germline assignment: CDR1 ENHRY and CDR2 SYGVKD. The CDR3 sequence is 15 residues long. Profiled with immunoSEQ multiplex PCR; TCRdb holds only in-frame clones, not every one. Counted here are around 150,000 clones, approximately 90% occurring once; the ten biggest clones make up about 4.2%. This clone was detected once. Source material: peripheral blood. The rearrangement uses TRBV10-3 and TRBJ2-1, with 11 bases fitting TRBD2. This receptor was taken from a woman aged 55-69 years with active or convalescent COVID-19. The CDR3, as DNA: TGTGCCTCTCGTGTTAGCGGGGGGGCCTACAATGAGCAGTTCTTC. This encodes CASRVSGGAYNEQFF.